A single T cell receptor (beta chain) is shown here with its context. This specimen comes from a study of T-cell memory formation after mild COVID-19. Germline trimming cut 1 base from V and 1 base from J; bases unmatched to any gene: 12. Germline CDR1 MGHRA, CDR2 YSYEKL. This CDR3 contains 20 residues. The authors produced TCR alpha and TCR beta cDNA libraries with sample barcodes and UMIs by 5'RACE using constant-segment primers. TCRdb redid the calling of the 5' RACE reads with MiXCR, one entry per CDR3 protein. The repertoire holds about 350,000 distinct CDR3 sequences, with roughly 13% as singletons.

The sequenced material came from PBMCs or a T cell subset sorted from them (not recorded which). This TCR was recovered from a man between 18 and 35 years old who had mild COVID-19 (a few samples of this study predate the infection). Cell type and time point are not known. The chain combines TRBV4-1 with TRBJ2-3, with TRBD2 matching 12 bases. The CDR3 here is CASSQASGGLAGMGTDTQYF. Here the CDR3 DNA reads TGCGCCAGCAGCCAAGCAAGCGGCGGACTAGCGGGAATGGGCACAGATACGCAGTATTTT.